The 27 T cell receptor beta chains listed next were all sequenced from one sample in a study of blood T cell repertoires in COVID-19. Profiled with immunoSEQ multiplex PCR; TCRdb holds only in-frame clones, not every one. The table lists 350,000 to 400,000 clones, around 87% of them singletons, with approximately 1.8% in the top ten. Sequencing was performed on PBMCs or T cells enriched from blood (not recorded which). The origin of the receptors is a man aged 40-49 years in a cohort exposed to, infected with or recovered from COVID-19 (not recorded which).

This rearrangement joins TRBV29-1 to TRBJ1-2; 10 nucleotides match TRBD1. CDR1 is SQVTM and CDR2 is ANQGSEA in the germline V gene. V was clipped by 7 bases and J by 4 bases; unmatched bases: 12. This CDR3 is built from 15 residues. The DNA for the CDR3 is TGCAGCGCCTCCCCCCCGGGACAGGGGTTCTATGGCTACACCTTC. It yields the protein CSASPPGQGFYGYTF.

The chain is built from TRBV3-1 (or the pseudogene TRBV3-2) and TRBJ2-1; D gene unclear. The germline gives CDR1 LGHDT, CDR2 YNNKEL (reference sequence). The CDR3 is 15 residues long. Trimming removed 1 base at V and 1 base at J, with 8 bases between. The CDR3, as DNA: TGTGCCAGCAGCCAAGGTTTTCCTTCCTACAATGAGCAGTTCTTC. Its protein product is CASSQGFPSYNEQFF.

This clone was seen only once. The rearrangement joins TRBV11-2 to TRBJ2-1; 10 bases agree with TRBD2. The length of the CDR3 is 15 residues. V lost 5 bases to trimming and J lost 6 bases; unmatched junction nucleotides: 7. Germline V gene sequence: CDR1 SGHAT, CDR2 FQNNGV. The CDR3 sequence is CASSELAGKPNEQFF. The CDR3 bases are TGTGCCAGCAGCGAACTAGCGGGAAAACCCAATGAGCAGTTCTTC.

V gene TRBV18 combines with J gene TRBJ2-7, with 9 nucleotides matching TRBD1. J was trimmed by 3 bases and V by 5 bases; bases with no gene match: 8. Germline lookup yields CDR1 KGHSH and CDR2 LQKENI. The CDR3 spans 15 residues. CDR3 protein: CASSKGQGRSYEQYF. Here the CDR3 DNA reads TGTGCCAGCTCAAAGGGACAGGGAAGAAGCTACGAGCAGTACTTC.

As for this clone: The sample holds other DNA sequences that translate to the same CDR3. The chain is built from TRBV9 and TRBJ2-7; D is uncertain. V was clipped by 0 bases and J by 1 base, with 11 bases between them. This CDR3 has 15 amino acids. Per germline, CDR1 SGDLS and CDR2 YYNGEE. CDR3 nucleotide sequence: TGTGCCAGCAGCGTAGGGCTAGTTAGTTCCTACGAGCAGTACTTC. As protein: CASSVGLVSSYEQYF.

The chain joins TRBV28 to TRBJ2-1; a possible D gene is TRBD1 (5 bases). V was trimmed by 2 bases and J by 2 bases, leaving 13 bases between them. CDR1 is MDHEN and CDR2 is SYDVKM in the germline V gene. The CDR3 totals 16 residues. As DNA, the CDR3 is TGTGCCAGCAGTTTACCCAGACAGAACCCCTACAATGAGCAGTTCTTC. Encoded protein: CASSLPRQNPYNEQFF.

This chain joins TRBV6-5 and TRBJ2-1; 7 nucleotides line up with TRBD2. The J segment lost 9 bases and the V segment lost 2 bases, leaving 10 bases of the junction unmatched. Germline values: CDR1 MNHEY, CDR2 SVGAGI. This CDR3 spans 15 amino acids. For the CDR3, the DNA is TGTGCCAGCAGTTACAACGAAGGGAGGGGCGTTGAGCAGTTCTTC. This codes for CASSYNEGRGVEQFF.

There are many counts of this clone. This rearrangement joins TRBV4-1 to TRBJ2-1, with 7 bases identical to TRBD2. Germline V lookup: CDR1 MGHRA, CDR2 YSYEKL. The CDR3 covers 18 residues. The V segment lost 1 base and the J segment 6 bases; nucleotides outside the gene matches: 15. The CDR3 DNA is TGCGCCAGCAGCCAAGTGCTAGGGCGGGAGAAGGGTTCCAATGAGCAGTTCTTC. Protein product: CASSQVLGREKGSNEQFF.

This chain joins TRBV7-3 and TRBJ2-5; TRBD2 matches at 13 bases. CDR1 and CDR2 (germline): SGHTA, FQGTGA. The junction had 7 bases not matched to a gene; V was cut back by 4 bases and J by 5 bases. The CDR3 covers 16 residues. The CDR3 region has the DNA TGTGCCAGCAGCTCACGGACTAGCGGGAGTGGGGAGACCCAGTACTTC. Protein: CASSSRTSGSGETQYF.

The J gene is TRBJ2-7, the V gene TRBV18; TRBD1 aligns across 7 bases. The length of the CDR3 is 13 residues. CDR1 and CDR2 (germline): KGHSH, LQKENI. The J segment lost 5 bases and the V segment lost 9 bases, leaving 10 bases of the junction unmatched. DNA for the CDR3: TGTGCCAGTTCAAGGGACAGAGGCGACGAGCAGTACTTC. Protein product: CASSRDRGDEQYF.

J is TRBJ2-3 and V is TRBV27; TRBD1 is a possible D gene (5 bases). Germline V gene data show CDR1 as MNHEY and CDR2 as SMNVEV (reference sequence). Trimming left V 4 bases short and J 4 bases short, with 12 bases between. This CDR3 spans 14 amino acids. The CDR3 here is CASSWGVNADTQYF. The CDR3 DNA reads TGTGCCAGCAGTTGGGGCGTCAACGCAGATACGCAGTATTTT.

The DNA for the CDR3 is TGTGCCAGCAGCCGCGGTGTCCGGACAGCGAACACCGGGGAGCTGTTTTTT. As protein: CASSRGVRTANTGELFF. V is TRBV11-2 and J is TRBJ2-2; D is perhaps TRBD1 (6 bases). The V end was cut by 5 bases, the J end by 0 bases, with 16 bases between. There are 17 residues in the CDR3. The V gene's germline CDR1 is SGHAT and CDR2 FQNNGV.

The chain uses TRBV4-1 and TRBJ2-1; no definite D call. The germline V gene has CDR1 MGHRA and CDR2 YSYEKL. V gave up 1 base and J gave up 6 bases, with 10 bases separating them. This CDR3 comprises 14 residues. The CDR3 protein is CASSQGPRSNEQFF. DNA of the CDR3: TGCGCCAGCAGCCAAGGTCCTCGTAGCAATGAGCAGTTCTTC.

The CDR3 coding sequence is TGTGCCAGCAGTTTATGGGGTAGCGGGAGTAGCACCGGGGAGCTGTTTTTT. Residues: CASSLWGSGSSTGELFF. The rearrangement uses TRBV28 and TRBJ2-2, with TRBD2 matching 9 bases. Germline lookup yields CDR1 MDHEN and CDR2 SYDVKM. V gave up 0 bases and J gave up 4 bases; unmatched junction bases: 6. This CDR3 comprises 17 residues.

The chain recombines TRBV10-3 with TRBJ1-1, with a possible D match to TRBD1 (5 bases). The germline CDR1 and CDR2 sequences are ENHRY and SYGVKD. The V gene lost 3 bases and the J gene lost 1 base, with 15 bases spanning the gap. The CDR3 is 16 amino acids. CDR3: CAISDPPGAGNTEAFF. For the CDR3, the DNA is TGTGCCATCAGTGACCCTCCTGGGGCTGGGAACACTGAAGCTTTCTTT.

The sample holds a few counts of this clone. The J gene is TRBJ2-7, the V gene TRBV6-1; D perhaps matches TRBD2 (6 bases). The CDR3 length is 16 residues. The germline CDR1 and CDR2 sequences are MNHNS and SASEGT. Trimming took off 1 base at V and 3 bases at J, with 16 bases between the two ends. The CDR3: CASSEVGVRGNYEQYF. The CDR3, as DNA: TGTGCCAGCAGTGAAGTGGGGGTACGGGGGAACTACGAGCAGTACTTC.

The chain combines TRBV19 with TRBJ2-6; 7 bases agree with TRBD1. The CDR3 runs 18 residues. V was pared by 6 bases and J by 0 bases, with 11 bases of the junction left unmatched. Germline V gene data show CDR1 as LNHDA and CDR2 as SQIVND (reference sequence). DNA for the CDR3: TGTGCCAGTAGACCTAAGGACAGGTTAAGCTCTGGGGCCAACGTCCTGACTTTC. It codes for CASRPKDRLSSGANVLTF.

DNA of the CDR3: TGCGCCAGCAGCTTGGAACAGGCAAGAACTGAAGCTTTCTTT. Amino acid sequence: CASSLEQARTEAFF. The J gene is TRBJ1-1, the V gene TRBV5-1; TRBD1 is a possible D gene (5 bases). In germline, CDR1 is SGHRS, CDR2 YFSETQ. The CDR3 is made up of 14 amino acids. The V and J ends lost 0 bases and 5 bases respectively, with 11 bases between them.

J is TRBJ1-4 and V is TRBV20-1; perhaps TRBD1 as D (6 bases). CDR1 is DFQATT and CDR2 is SNEGSKA in the germline V gene (reference sequence). This CDR3 has 8 residues. CDR3 loop: CLRQAPFF. The DNA for the CDR3 is TGCCTTAGACAGGCCCCTTTTTTT.

The chain links TRBV28 to TRBJ1-2; 7 bases align to TRBD1. This CDR3 is 14 amino acids long. Unmatched junction bases numbered 13, after V lost 5 bases and J lost 10 bases. CDR1 is MDHEN and CDR2 is SYDVKM in the germline V gene. The CDR3 nucleotides read TGTGCCAGCAGTCCCCCGGACAGGATTATGTCCTACACCTTC. It translates to CASSPPDRIMSYTF.

This chain connects TRBV6-5 to TRBJ2-2; TRBD2 might be the D (6 bases). This CDR3 contains 13 residues. Germline V gives CDR1 MNHEY, CDR2 SVGAGI. The V end was cut by 6 bases, the J end by 6 bases, with 11 bases between. CDR3 residues: CASSPGGAGELFF. For the CDR3, the DNA is TGTGCCAGCAGCCCAGGCGGGGCCGGGGAGCTGTTTTTT.

The rearrangement joins TRBV3-1 (or the pseudogene TRBV3-2) to TRBJ2-7, with 10 bases identical to TRBD2. V shed 0 bases and J 1 base; nucleotides not matched to a gene: 12. Germline values: CDR1 LGHDT, CDR2 YNNKEL (reference sequence). This CDR3 has 19 residues. The CDR3 spells CASSQDRLAGVGRSYEQYF. The CDR3 DNA sequence: TGTGCCAGCAGCCAAGACAGGCTAGCGGGAGTTGGTAGGTCCTACGAGCAGTACTTC.

The chain is built from TRBV2 and TRBJ2-7; 11 bases are a match to TRBD1. CDR3 length equals 17 residues. From germline, CDR1 is SNHLY and CDR2 FYNNEI. Trimming removed 5 bases from V and 0 bases from J; junction bases left unmatched: 9. The CDR3 bases are TGTGCCAGCAGTAGGACTAGAGGGACAGGGGGCTCCTACGAGCAGTACTTC. Translation: CASSRTRGTGGSYEQYF.

The chain recombines TRBV3-1 (or the pseudogene TRBV3-2) with TRBJ1-5; the D is unclear. Per germline, CDR1 LGHDT and CDR2 YNNKEL (reference sequence). The germline V and J ends were trimmed by 1 base and 7 bases, with 14 bases remaining between them. CDR3 length equals 15 residues. The CDR3 is CASSQGGGSVQPQHF. In DNA, the CDR3 is TGTGCCAGCAGCCAAGGTGGAGGATCGGTCCAGCCCCAGCATTTT.

The chain recombines TRBV4-1 with TRBJ1-2; 9 bases are shared with TRBD1. The CDR3 covers 15 residues. The ends lost 0 bases at V and 8 bases at J; junction bases unmatched: 7. CDR1 is MGHRA, CDR2 YSYEKL, per germline. CDR3 sequence: CASSQDPGTGFGYTF. The DNA for the CDR3 is TGCGCCAGCAGCCAAGACCCCGGGACAGGGTTCGGCTACACCTTC.

The chain has TRBV15 and TRBJ2-2, with a weak D call TRBD1 (5 bases). The CDR3 runs to 17 residues. The germline gives CDR1 LNHNV, CDR2 YYDKDF (reference sequence). Trimming left V 5 bases short and J 0 bases short, with 16 bases between. CDR3 region: CATSVKAGAPNTGELFF. In DNA form, the CDR3 reads TGTGCCACCAGCGTCAAGGCTGGGGCTCCGAACACCGGGGAGCTGTTTTTT.

The CDR3 nucleotides are TGTGCCAGCAGGTCCCAGGTCTCAGATACGCAGTATTTT. Its translation is CASRSQVSDTQYF. The chain joins TRBV6-5 to TRBJ2-3; D is undetermined. The V end lost 6 bases, the J end lost 4 bases, and 11 bases lay between the germline ends. CDR1 and CDR2 from the germline V gene are MNHEY and SVGAGI. This CDR3 region has 13 residues.